This entry is about one T cell receptor beta chain. The data derive from a study of CD8+ T cells in alopecia areata. Sequencing relied on a cDNA template that was reverse transcribed from extracted RNA. Using immunoSEQ multiplex PCR, the repertoire was profiled, and TCRdb retains in-frame clones only, with some absent. Altogether 150,000 to 200,000 clones are present, more than 55% being singletons, with the ten largest covering 1.3%. The treatment: oral pan-JAK inhibitor, 5-10 mg twice daily. V lost 0 bases to trimming and J lost 9 bases, with 10 bases between them. From germline, CDR1 is SGDLS and CDR2 YYNGEE. The CDR3 is made up of 13 amino acids.

The sequence was collected from a human donor with alopecia areata. The chain links TRBV9 to TRBJ2-1; D remains unclear. The sequences come from CD4+ T cells sorted from blood, collected at week 49, from a patient treated with tofacitinib. CDR3 DNA sequence: TGTGCCAGCAGCGTAGGGTACAGTGGTGAGCAGTTCTTC. This encodes CASSVGYSGEQFF.